This is a list of T cell receptor beta chains from one sample in a study of blood T cell repertoires in COVID-19. Here immunoSEQ multiplex PCR was the method, and the copy in TCRdb shows in-frame clones only, minus some. The sample contains roughly 410,000 clones, around 87% of which appear only once. Input material: peripheral blood. These receptors all come from an older woman with COVID-19, enrolled during active disease. CDR3s include the opening cysteine and the closing phenylalanine or tryptophan. D genes are given only for firm matches. Clone size is not always given. Where it is, it says once, few, many or a class for expanded clones.

J gene: TRBJ2-2
clone size: NA
CDR3 length: 20
V gene: TRBV7-3
D gene: TRBD2
CDR3 DNA: TGTGCCAGCAGCCTAGACCTCAGGACTAGCGGGGGACCTAACACCGGGGAGCTGTTTTTT
CDR3 protein: CASSLDLRTSGGPNTGELFF

J gene: TRBJ2-2
clone size: NA
CDR3 length: 15
V gene: TRBV7-3
D gene: NA
CDR3 DNA: TGTGCCAGCAGCTTAACCGGGGGTTACGGCGGGGAGCTGTTTTTT
CDR3 protein: CASSLTGGYGGELFF

J gene: TRBJ1-3
clone size: NA
CDR3 length: 14
V gene: TRBV18
D gene: TRBD1
CDR3 DNA: TGTGCCAGCTCACGGGACAGCTCTGGAAACACCATATATTTT
CDR3 protein: CASSRDSSGNTIYF

J gene: TRBJ2-3
clone size: NA
CDR3 length: 13
V gene: TRBV11-3
D gene: NA
CDR3 DNA: TGTGCCAGCAGCCACCATAGCGGCCCTACGCAGTATTTT
CDR3 protein: CASSHHSGPTQYF

J gene: TRBJ2-2
clone size: NA
CDR3 length: 18
V gene: TRBV5-1
D gene: TRBD1
CDR3 DNA: TGCGCCAGCAGCCCCACCACAGGGGGCGTTGGGCGGGCCGGGGAGCTGTTTTTT
CDR3 protein: CASSPTTGGVGRAGELFF

J gene: TRBJ2-6
clone size: NA
CDR3 length: 17
V gene: TRBV6-6
D gene: TRBD1
CDR3 DNA: TGTGCCAGCAGCCGACAGGGCTGGCCCCCTGGGGCCAACGTCCTGACTTTC
CDR3 protein: CASSRQGWPPGANVLTF

J gene: TRBJ2-7
clone size: few
CDR3 length: 14
V gene: TRBV6-5
D gene: NA
CDR3 DNA: TGTGCCAGCAGTTACTTATCGGGGGTAAGCGAGCAGTACTTC
CDR3 protein: CASSYLSGVSEQYF

J gene: TRBJ2-7
clone size: NA
CDR3 length: 14
V gene: TRBV10-3
D gene: TRBD1
CDR3 DNA: TGTGCCATCACCTCAGGGACAGGGATAAACGAGCAGTACTTC
CDR3 protein: CAITSGTGINEQYF

J gene: TRBJ1-5
clone size: NA
CDR3 length: 15
V gene: TRBV5-1
D gene: NA
CDR3 DNA: TGCGCCAGCAGCCTTGGTGGGGCTTTCAATCAGCCCCAGCATTTT
CDR3 protein: CASSLGGAFNQPQHF

J gene: TRBJ1-2
clone size: NA
CDR3 length: 14
V gene: TRBV4-1
D gene: NA
CDR3 DNA: TGCGCCAGCAGCCAAACCGGAGAGATCGATGGCTACACCTTC
CDR3 protein: CASSQTGEIDGYTF

J gene: TRBJ2-7
clone size: NA
CDR3 length: 16
V gene: TRBV7-2
D gene: TRBD2
CDR3 DNA: TGTGCCAGCAGCCCCGTCGGACTAGCGGGGGGATACGAGCAGTACTTC
CDR3 protein: CASSPVGLAGGYEQYF

J gene: TRBJ1-6
clone size: NA
CDR3 length: 13
V gene: TRBV2
D gene: NA
CDR3 DNA: TGTGCCAGCACTTATTTAGATAATTCACCCCTCCACTTT
CDR3 protein: CASTYLDNSPLHF

J gene: TRBJ2-7
clone size: once
CDR3 length: 14
V gene: TRBV4-1
D gene: NA
CDR3 DNA: TGCGCCAGCAGCCCTACCCGGGAGTCCTACGAGCAGTACTTC
CDR3 protein: CASSPTRESYEQYF

J gene: TRBJ2-1
clone size: NA
CDR3 length: 14
V gene: TRBV6-5
D gene: TRBD2
CDR3 DNA: TGTGCCAGCAGACATATAAGCGGGGGCAATGAGCAGTTCTTC
CDR3 protein: CASRHISGGNEQFF

J gene: TRBJ2-7
clone size: once
CDR3 length: 14
V gene: TRBV7-2
D gene: TRBD1
CDR3 DNA: TGTGCCAGCAGCTTTCGGACAGGGGGGCTCGAGCAGTACTTC
CDR3 protein: CASSFRTGGLEQYF

J gene: TRBJ2-4
clone size: NA
CDR3 length: 16
V gene: TRBV7-2
D gene: TRBD1
CDR3 DNA: TGTGCCAGCAGCCCAAGACAGGGGGCTTTAAAAAACATTCAGTACTTC
CDR3 protein: CASSPRQGALKNIQYF

J gene: TRBJ1-5
clone size: NA
CDR3 length: 14
V gene: TRBV19
D gene: NA
CDR3 DNA: TGTGCCAGTAGTATGAGCCGTAGCAATCAGCCCCAGCATTTT
CDR3 protein: CASSMSRSNQPQHF

J gene: TRBJ2-5
clone size: NA
CDR3 length: 13
V gene: TRBV7-3
D gene: TRBD2
CDR3 DNA: TGTGCCAGCAGCACCGATCCGGGGGGGACCCAGTACTTC
CDR3 protein: CASSTDPGGTQYF

J gene: TRBJ2-1
clone size: NA
CDR3 length: 15
V gene: TRBV7-3
D gene: NA
CDR3 DNA: TGTGCCAGCAGCTTTAGTGGCGGCTCCTACAATGAGCAGTTCTTC
CDR3 protein: CASSFSGGSYNEQFF

J gene: TRBJ1-5
clone size: NA
CDR3 length: 19
V gene: TRBV19
D gene: TRBD1
CDR3 DNA: TGTGCCAGTTGTCTCCCGAGGACAGGAAGGGTTTGTGGCAATCAGCCCCAGCATTTT
CDR3 protein: CASCLPRTGRVCGNQPQHF

J gene: TRBJ1-6
clone size: NA
CDR3 length: 14
V gene: TRBV6-5
D gene: TRBD1
CDR3 DNA: TGTGCCAGCACAAGGACAGGAGGCCATTCACCCCTCCACTTT
CDR3 protein: CASTRTGGHSPLHF

J gene: TRBJ2-3
clone size: NA
CDR3 length: 15
V gene: TRBV5-1
D gene: NA
CDR3 DNA: TGCGCCAGCAGCTTGGGGCAGGAAGGCACAGATACGCAGTATTTT
CDR3 protein: CASSLGQEGTDTQYF

J gene: TRBJ2-2
clone size: NA
CDR3 length: 14
V gene: TRBV7-9
D gene: NA
CDR3 DNA: TGTGCCATCCTTTCAGGGGTAGGGACCGGGGAGCTGTTTTTT
CDR3 protein: CAILSGVGTGELFF

J gene: TRBJ2-7
clone size: once
CDR3 length: 15
V gene: TRBV5-5
D gene: NA
CDR3 DNA: TGTGCCAGCAGCTTTTACATGGGGAGCTCCTACGAGCAGTACTTC
CDR3 protein: CASSFYMGSSYEQYF

J gene: TRBJ2-5
clone size: NA
CDR3 length: 13
V gene: TRBV6-5
D gene: TRBD2
CDR3 DNA: TGTGCCAGCAGGGCTAGCGGGGAGGAGACCCAGTACTTC
CDR3 protein: CASRASGEETQYF

J gene: TRBJ2-2
clone size: many
CDR3 length: 15
V gene: TRBV9
D gene: NA
CDR3 DNA: TGTGCCAGCAGTGCGCCGGAGAAACCCACCGGGGAGCTGTTTTTT
CDR3 protein: CASSAPEKPTGELFF

J gene: TRBJ1-3
clone size: NA
CDR3 length: 16
V gene: TRBV9
D gene: NA
CDR3 DNA: TGTGCCAGCAGCGTGCAATCAGGGGTCGGGGGAAACACCATATATTTT
CDR3 protein: CASSVQSGVGGNTIYF

J gene: TRBJ1-1
clone size: NA
CDR3 length: 16
V gene: TRBV5-6
D gene: TRBD1
CDR3 DNA: TGTGCCAGCAGCCCCGACAGGGTGAGCCCCACGACTGAAGCTTTCTTT
CDR3 protein: CASSPDRVSPTTEAFF

J gene: TRBJ2-7
clone size: NA
CDR3 length: 14
V gene: TRBV19
D gene: NA
CDR3 DNA: TGTGCCAGTAGTATTGGGGGAGGTAACTACGAGCAGTACTTC
CDR3 protein: CASSIGGGNYEQYF

J gene: TRBJ2-1
clone size: once
CDR3 length: 16
V gene: TRBV6-4
D gene: TRBD2
CDR3 DNA: TGTGCCAGCAGCTATCGGACTAGCGGGCTTTACAATGAGCAGTTCTTC
CDR3 protein: CASSYRTSGLYNEQFF

J gene: TRBJ1-1
clone size: NA
CDR3 length: 12
V gene: TRBV5-1
D gene: NA
CDR3 DNA: TGCGCCAGCAGCGTACAGGGCACTGAAGCTTTCTTT
CDR3 protein: CASSVQGTEAFF

J gene: TRBJ1-1
clone size: once
CDR3 length: 15
V gene: TRBV3-1/TRBV3-2
D gene: TRBD1
CDR3 DNA: TGTGCCAGCAGCCGCGCCACAGGGGTGAACACTGAAGCTTTCTTT
CDR3 protein: CASSRATGVNTEAFF

J gene: TRBJ1-3
clone size: NA
CDR3 length: 15
V gene: TRBV27
D gene: TRBD1
CDR3 DNA: TGTGCCAGCAGCCGGAGACAGGGATCAGGAAACACCATATATTTT
CDR3 protein: CASSRRQGSGNTIYF

J gene: TRBJ2-1
clone size: NA
CDR3 length: 13
V gene: TRBV7-9
D gene: TRBD1
CDR3 DNA: TGTGCCAGCAGACAGGGGCAATACAATGAGCAGTTCTTC
CDR3 protein: CASRQGQYNEQFF

J gene: TRBJ2-3
clone size: NA
CDR3 length: 13
V gene: TRBV24-1
D gene: NA
CDR3 DNA: TGTGCCACCAGTGAATCTAACAGGAATACGCAGTATTTT
CDR3 protein: CATSESNRNTQYF

J gene: TRBJ1-6
clone size: NA
CDR3 length: 16
V gene: TRBV14
D gene: NA
CDR3 DNA: TGTGCCAGCAGCCAAACCCGAAGCCTGGGGAGGTCACCCCTCCACTTT
CDR3 protein: CASSQTRSLGRSPLHF

J gene: TRBJ1-6
clone size: NA
CDR3 length: 15
V gene: TRBV28
D gene: NA
CDR3 DNA: TGTGCCAGCAGGTGGCAGGGGTCCTATAATTCACCCCTCCACTTT
CDR3 protein: CASRWQGSYNSPLHF

J gene: TRBJ1-5
clone size: NA
CDR3 length: 14
V gene: TRBV3-1/TRBV3-2
D gene: TRBD1
CDR3 DNA: TGTGCCAGCAGCTCTCAGGGGGGAGGTCAGCCCCAGCATTTT
CDR3 protein: CASSSQGGGQPQHF

J gene: TRBJ2-2
clone size: NA
CDR3 length: 16
V gene: TRBV3-1/TRBV3-2
D gene: NA
CDR3 DNA: TGTGCCAGCAGCCACTACAGGGCCTCGAACACCGGGGAGCTGTTTTTT
CDR3 protein: CASSHYRASNTGELFF

J gene: TRBJ1-1
clone size: NA
CDR3 length: 14
V gene: TRBV19
D gene: TRBD1
CDR3 DNA: TGTGCCAGTAGTCCGGGACAGATGAACACTGAAGCTTTCTTT
CDR3 protein: CASSPGQMNTEAFF

J gene: TRBJ1-2
clone size: NA
CDR3 length: 15
V gene: TRBV4-1
D gene: TRBD1
CDR3 DNA: TGCGCCAGCACCCTATGGACAGGGTCGAACTATGGCTACACCTTC
CDR3 protein: CASTLWTGSNYGYTF

J gene: TRBJ1-2
clone size: NA
CDR3 length: 11
V gene: TRBV5-4
D gene: NA
CDR3 DNA: TGTGCCAGCAGCTTGGGAGGGGGCTACACCTTC
CDR3 protein: CASSLGGGYTF

J gene: TRBJ2-7
clone size: NA
CDR3 length: 15
V gene: TRBV10-3
D gene: NA
CDR3 DNA: TGTGCCATCAGTGAGTCTTTGGTCAAGAGCTACGAGCAGTACTTC
CDR3 protein: CAISESLVKSYEQYF

J gene: TRBJ2-7
clone size: NA
CDR3 length: 14
V gene: TRBV6-5
D gene: TRBD1
CDR3 DNA: TGTGCCAGCAGCCCGGGGCTGGCAGGGGGCGAGCAGTACTTC
CDR3 protein: CASSPGLAGGEQYF

J gene: TRBJ2-3
clone size: NA
CDR3 length: 13
V gene: TRBV12-3/TRBV12-4
D gene: NA
CDR3 DNA: TGTGCCAGCAGCCCGCTGAGGGCAGATACGCAGTATTTT
CDR3 protein: CASSPLRADTQYF

J gene: TRBJ2-3
clone size: NA
CDR3 length: 18
V gene: TRBV7-8
D gene: TRBD2
CDR3 DNA: TGTGCCAGCAGCTTGACCGGGACTAGCGGGGGTCACACAGATACGCAGTATTTT
CDR3 protein: CASSLTGTSGGHTDTQYF

J gene: TRBJ2-1
clone size: once
CDR3 length: 15
V gene: TRBV9
D gene: TRBD2
CDR3 DNA: TGTGCCAGCAGCGTAGGAGGGACTAGTACCTATGAGCAGTTCTTC
CDR3 protein: CASSVGGTSTYEQFF

J gene: TRBJ1-1
clone size: NA
CDR3 length: 20
V gene: TRBV18
D gene: TRBD1
CDR3 DNA: TGTGCCAGCTCACCTTTATCGGGACAGGGGGCCCGACTGTATAACACTGAAGCTTTCTTT
CDR3 protein: CASSPLSGQGARLYNTEAFF

J gene: TRBJ1-2
clone size: NA
CDR3 length: 13
V gene: TRBV15
D gene: NA
CDR3 DNA: TGTGCCACCAGCAGAGAATCGTGGGCGGGCTACACCTTC
CDR3 protein: CATSRESWAGYTF

J gene: TRBJ1-6
clone size: NA
CDR3 length: 16
V gene: TRBV18
D gene: NA
CDR3 DNA: TGTGCCAGCTCACGAGGACAGAGCTCCTATAATTCACCCCTCCACTTT
CDR3 protein: CASSRGQSSYNSPLHF

J gene: TRBJ2-7
clone size: NA
CDR3 length: 16
V gene: TRBV2
D gene: NA
CDR3 DNA: TGTGCCAGCAGGGTTGACACCTACAATTTCCCCTACGAGCAGTACTTC
CDR3 protein: CASRVDTYNFPYEQYF

J gene: TRBJ1-2
clone size: NA
CDR3 length: 16
V gene: TRBV5-8
D gene: TRBD1
CDR3 DNA: TGTGCCAGCAGCCGGGGTAGGCAGGGGGCTACCTATGGCTACACCTTC
CDR3 protein: CASSRGRQGATYGYTF

J gene: TRBJ1-2
clone size: NA
CDR3 length: 15
V gene: TRBV6-1
D gene: TRBD1
CDR3 DNA: TGTGCCAGCAGTGAATCTTACGGGACAGGATATGGCTACACCTTC
CDR3 protein: CASSESYGTGYGYTF

J gene: TRBJ2-3
clone size: NA
CDR3 length: 16
V gene: TRBV5-4
D gene: NA
CDR3 DNA: TGTGCCAGCAGCTTGGAGTCTCAGCGGGGCACAGATACGCAGTATTTT
CDR3 protein: CASSLESQRGTDTQYF

J gene: TRBJ1-4
clone size: NA
CDR3 length: 13
V gene: TRBV7-9
D gene: NA
CDR3 DNA: TGTGCCAGCAGCTCCCTGGCCCATGAAAAACTGTTTTTT
CDR3 protein: CASSSLAHEKLFF